The 3 T cell receptor beta chains given below trace back to one sample, sequenced in a study of T cells in Graves' hyperthyroidism and ophthalmopathy. TCR beta CDR3 region amplification was performed from RNA transcripts. The study used the HTBI primer set for a first-round RT-PCR of the TCR CDR3. TCRdb processed the multiplex PCR reads anew with MiXCR; each CDR3 protein has one entry. The sample lists under 750,000 distinct CDR3 sequences; approximately 19% were seen once. The sample consisted of blood. These receptors all come from a woman aged 50 to 65 with Graves' hyperthyroidism that later progressed to Graves' ophthalmopathy.

Many counts were recorded for this clonotype. The chain carries TRBV12-3 or TRBV12-4 and TRBJ1-4; 8 nucleotides align to TRBD1. V dropped 5 bases and J dropped 7; count of bases not matched to a gene: 3. The CDR3 totals 13 residues. In DNA, the CDR3 is TGTGCCAGCAGTAACGACAGGGGTGAAAAACTGTTTTTT. This encodes CASSNDRGEKLFF.

V is TRBV6-2 or TRBV6-3 and J is TRBJ1-1; D perhaps matches TRBD1 (5 bases). The germline V gene encodes CDR1 MNHEY and CDR2 SVGEGT. Deletions cut 7 bases from V and 4 bases from J, with 22 bases between. This CDR3 is 16 amino acids long. The CDR3 nucleotides read TGTGCCAGCATGCACGGGGGGAACAAGATGAGCACTGAAGCTTTCTTT. It is translated as CASMHGGNKMSTEAFF.

The chain joins TRBV29-1 to TRBJ1-5; 9 bases align to TRBD1. The germline V gene has CDR1 SQVTM and CDR2 ANQGSEA. The CDR3 is 13 amino acids. V was clipped by 6 bases and J by 7 bases; unmatched bases: 7. The DNA for the CDR3 is TGCAGCGTCAGGACAGGGGTACGACAGCCCCAGCATTTT. It yields the protein CSVRTGVRQPQHF.